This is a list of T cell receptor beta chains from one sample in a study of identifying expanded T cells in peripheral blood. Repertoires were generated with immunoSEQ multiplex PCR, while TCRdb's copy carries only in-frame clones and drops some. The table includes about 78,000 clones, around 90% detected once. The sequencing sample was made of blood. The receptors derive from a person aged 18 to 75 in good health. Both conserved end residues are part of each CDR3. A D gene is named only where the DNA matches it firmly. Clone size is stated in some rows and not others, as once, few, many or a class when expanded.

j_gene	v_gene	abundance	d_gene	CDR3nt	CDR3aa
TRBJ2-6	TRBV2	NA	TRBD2	TGTGCCAGCAACCTAGCGGGGGGAGGGGCCAACGTCCTGACTTTC	CASNLAGGGANVLTF
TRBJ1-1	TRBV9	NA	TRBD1	TGTGCCAGCAGCGGAGGACAGGGTTACACTGAAGCTTTCTTT	CASSGGQGYTEAFF
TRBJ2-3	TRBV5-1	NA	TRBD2	TGCGCCAGCAGCTTCGGGTCTAGCGGGGGCCCAAGCACAGATACGCAGTATTTT	CASSFGSSGGPSTDTQYF
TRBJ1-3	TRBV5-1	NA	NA	TGCGCCAGCAGCTTGGGTGGAAACACCATATATTTT	CASSLGGNTIYF
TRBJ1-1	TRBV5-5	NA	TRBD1	TGTGCCAGCAGCTTGGGACAGGGTAACGCTGAAGCTTTCTTT	CASSLGQGNAEAFF
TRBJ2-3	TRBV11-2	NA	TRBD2	TGTGCCACCAAAAGAGCGGGGGGGCCGGAAGATACGCAGTATTTT	CATKRAGGPEDTQYF
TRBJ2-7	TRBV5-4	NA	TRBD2	TGTGCCAGCAGCTTGGGTCTAGCGGGGGGTCCAACCTACGAGCAGTACTTC	CASSLGLAGGPTYEQYF
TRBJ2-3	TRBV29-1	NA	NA	TGCAGCGTCTCGGACGGCCAGGCGGATACGCAGTATTTT	CSVSDGQADTQYF
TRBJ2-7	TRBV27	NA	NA	TGTGCCAGCAGTTTATGGTCGGGCGGGTCCTACGAGCAGTACTTC	CASSLWSGGSYEQYF
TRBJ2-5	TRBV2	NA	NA	TGTGCCAGCAGCCGAGAGATACAAGAGACCCAGTACTTC	CASSREIQETQYF
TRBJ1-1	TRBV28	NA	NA	TGTGCCAGCACTACACAGAGCATGAACACTGAAGCTTTCTTT	CASTTQSMNTEAFF
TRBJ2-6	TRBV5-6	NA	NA	TGTGCCAGCACCATTCCTCGGGCCAACGTCCTGACTTTC	CASTIPRANVLTF
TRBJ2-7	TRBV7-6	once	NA	TGTGCCAGCAGCCGAGGGGTCGGGGACTACGAGCAGTACTTC	CASSRGVGDYEQYF
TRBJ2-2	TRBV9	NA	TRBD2	TGTGCCAGCGCCAGGACTAGCGGGGGGGCCGTGCGCACCGGGGAGCTGTTTTTT	CASARTSGGAVRTGELFF
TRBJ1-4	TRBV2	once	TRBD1	TGTGCCAGCAGCCGGACAGGGGAGGATGAAAAACTGTTTTTT	CASSRTGEDEKLFF
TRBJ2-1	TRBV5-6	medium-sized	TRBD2	TGTGCCAGCAGCTCCCTAGCGGGACACCCCTCCTACAATGAGCAGTTCTTC	CASSSLAGHPSYNEQFF
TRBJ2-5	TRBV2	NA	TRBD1	TGTGCCAGCAGTGAGTCGACAGGGGGCCAAGAGACCCAGTACTTC	CASSESTGGQETQYF
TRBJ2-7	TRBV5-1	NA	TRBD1	TGCGCCAGCAGCTTGTCGGGACAGCTCTACGAGCAGTACTTC	CASSLSGQLYEQYF
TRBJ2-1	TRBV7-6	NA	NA	TGTGCCAGCAGCTTAGCTCCCGGGAATGAGCAGTTCTTC	CASSLAPGNEQFF
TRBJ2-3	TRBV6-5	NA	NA	TGTGCCAGCAGTTACTCCCGGGACACAGATACGCAGTATTTT	CASSYSRDTDTQYF
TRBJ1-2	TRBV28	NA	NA	TGTGCCAGCAGTTCTCGGCGCGGCTACACCTTC	CASSSRRGYTF
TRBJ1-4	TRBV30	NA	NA	TGTGCCTGGAATCAGGGGCATCGAGAAAAACTGTTTTTT	CAWNQGHREKLFF
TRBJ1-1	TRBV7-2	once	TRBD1	TGTGCCAGCAGCCCAGAGGGACAGGGGTGGGCTGAAGCTTTCTTT	CASSPEGQGWAEAFF
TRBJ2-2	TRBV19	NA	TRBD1	TGTGCCAGTAGTCCCGGGACAGGGAGCACCGGGGAGCTGTTTTTT	CASSPGTGSTGELFF
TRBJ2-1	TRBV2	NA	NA	TGTGCCAGCCCGGGACTCTACAATGAGCAGTTCTTC	CASPGLYNEQFF